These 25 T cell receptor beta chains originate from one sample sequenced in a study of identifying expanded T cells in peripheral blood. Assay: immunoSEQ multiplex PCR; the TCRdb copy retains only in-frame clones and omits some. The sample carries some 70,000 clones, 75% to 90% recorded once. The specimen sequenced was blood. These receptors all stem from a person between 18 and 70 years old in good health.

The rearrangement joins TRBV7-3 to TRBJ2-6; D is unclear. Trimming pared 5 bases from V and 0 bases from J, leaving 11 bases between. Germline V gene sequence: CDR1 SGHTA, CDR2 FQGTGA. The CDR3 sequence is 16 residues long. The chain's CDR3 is CASSQDAGSGANVLTF. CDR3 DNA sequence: TGTGCCAGCAGCCAGGATGCAGGCTCTGGGGCCAACGTCCTGACTTTC.

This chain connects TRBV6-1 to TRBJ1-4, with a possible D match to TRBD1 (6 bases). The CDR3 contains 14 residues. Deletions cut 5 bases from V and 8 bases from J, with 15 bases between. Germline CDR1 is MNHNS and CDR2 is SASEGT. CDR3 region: CASSFFGGGEKLFF. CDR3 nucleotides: TGTGCCAGCAGTTTTTTCGGGGGGGGCGAAAAACTGTTTTTT.

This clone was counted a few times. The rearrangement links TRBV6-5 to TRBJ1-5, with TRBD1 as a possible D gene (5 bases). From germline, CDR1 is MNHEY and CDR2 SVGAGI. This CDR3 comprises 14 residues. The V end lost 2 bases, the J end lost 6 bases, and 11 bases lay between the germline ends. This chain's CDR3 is CASSYGGRGQPQHF. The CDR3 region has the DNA TGTGCCAGCAGTTACGGGGGGAGAGGTCAGCCCCAGCATTTT.

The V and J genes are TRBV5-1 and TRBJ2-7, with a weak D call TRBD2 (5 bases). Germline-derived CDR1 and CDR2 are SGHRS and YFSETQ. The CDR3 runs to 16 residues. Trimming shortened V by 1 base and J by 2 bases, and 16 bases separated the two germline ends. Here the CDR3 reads CASSLQTGSTPYEQYF. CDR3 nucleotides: TGCGCCAGCAGCTTGCAGACGGGAAGCACACCCTACGAGCAGTACTTC. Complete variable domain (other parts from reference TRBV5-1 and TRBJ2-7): KAGVTQTPRYLIKTRGQQVTLSCSPISGHRSVSWYQQTPGQGLQFLFEYFSETQRNKGNFPGRFSGRQFSNSRSEMNVSTLELGDSALYLCASSLQTGSTPYEQYFGPGTRLTVT.

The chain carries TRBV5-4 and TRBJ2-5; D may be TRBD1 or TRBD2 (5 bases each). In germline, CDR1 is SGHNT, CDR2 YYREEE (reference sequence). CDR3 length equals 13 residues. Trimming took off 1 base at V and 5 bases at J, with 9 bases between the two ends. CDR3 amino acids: CASSLRGVETQYF. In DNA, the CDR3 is TGTGCCAGCAGCTTGAGAGGGGTGGAGACCCAGTACTTC. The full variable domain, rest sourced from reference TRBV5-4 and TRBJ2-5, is ETGVTQSPTHLIKTRGQQVTLRCSSQSGHNTVSWYQQALGQGPQFIFQYYREEENGRGNFPPRFSGLQFPNYSSELNVNALELDDSALYLCASSLRGVETQYFGPGTRLLVL.

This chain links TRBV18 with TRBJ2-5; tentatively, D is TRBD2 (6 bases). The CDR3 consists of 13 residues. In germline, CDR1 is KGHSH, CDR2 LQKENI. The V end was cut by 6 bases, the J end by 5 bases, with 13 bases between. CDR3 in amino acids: CASSPGRGETQYF. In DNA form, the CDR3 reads TGTGCCAGCTCCCCTGGCCGGGGGGAGACCCAGTACTTC.

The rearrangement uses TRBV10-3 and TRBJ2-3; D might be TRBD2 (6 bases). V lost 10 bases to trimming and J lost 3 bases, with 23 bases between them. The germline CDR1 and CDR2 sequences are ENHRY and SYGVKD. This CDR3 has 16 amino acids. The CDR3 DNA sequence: TGTGCCACCAGCTCGACTAGTAGTCTTAGTACAGATACGCAGTATTTT. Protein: CATSSTSSLSTDTQYF.

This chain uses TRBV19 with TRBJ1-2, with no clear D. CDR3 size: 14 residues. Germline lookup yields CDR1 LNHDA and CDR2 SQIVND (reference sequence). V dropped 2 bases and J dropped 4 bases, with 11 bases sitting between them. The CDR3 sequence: CASSIQVNSYGYTF. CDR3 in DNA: TGTGCCAGTAGTATACAGGTGAACAGCTATGGCTACACCTTC.

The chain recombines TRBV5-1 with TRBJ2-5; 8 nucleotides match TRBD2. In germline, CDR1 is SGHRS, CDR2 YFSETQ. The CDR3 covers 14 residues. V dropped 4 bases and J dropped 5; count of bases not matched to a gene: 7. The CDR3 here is CASSLRGGEETQYF. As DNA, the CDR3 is TGCGCCAGCAGCCTCCGGGGGGGCGAGGAGACCCAGTACTTC.

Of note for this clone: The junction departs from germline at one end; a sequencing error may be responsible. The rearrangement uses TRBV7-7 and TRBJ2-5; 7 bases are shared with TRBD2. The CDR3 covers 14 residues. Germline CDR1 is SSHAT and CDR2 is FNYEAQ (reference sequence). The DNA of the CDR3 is TGTGCTAGCAGCTCCCTAACTAGCGCAGAGACCCAGTACTTC. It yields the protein CASSSLTSAETQYF.

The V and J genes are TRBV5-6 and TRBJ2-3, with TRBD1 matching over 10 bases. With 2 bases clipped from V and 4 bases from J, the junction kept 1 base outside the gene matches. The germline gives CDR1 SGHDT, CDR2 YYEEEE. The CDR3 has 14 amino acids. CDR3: CASSFGQGADTQYF. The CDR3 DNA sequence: TGTGCCAGCAGCTTTGGACAGGGGGCAGATACGCAGTATTTT.

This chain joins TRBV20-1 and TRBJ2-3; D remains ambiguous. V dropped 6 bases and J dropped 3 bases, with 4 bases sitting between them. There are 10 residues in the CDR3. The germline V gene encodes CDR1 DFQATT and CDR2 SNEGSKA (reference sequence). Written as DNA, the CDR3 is TGCAGTGCGAAAACAGATACGCAGTATTTT. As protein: CSAKTDTQYF.

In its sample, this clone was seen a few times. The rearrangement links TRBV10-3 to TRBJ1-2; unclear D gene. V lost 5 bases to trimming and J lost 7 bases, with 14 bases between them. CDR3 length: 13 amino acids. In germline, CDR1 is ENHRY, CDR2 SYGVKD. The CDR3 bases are TGTGCCATCAGTCCGAGGGTAGAGGGTGGCTACACCTTC. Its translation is CAISPRVEGGYTF.

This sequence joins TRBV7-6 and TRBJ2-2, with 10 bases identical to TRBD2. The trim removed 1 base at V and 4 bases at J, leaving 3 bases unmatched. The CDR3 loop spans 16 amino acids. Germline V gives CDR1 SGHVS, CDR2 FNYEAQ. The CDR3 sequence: CASSLVPSGGTGELFF. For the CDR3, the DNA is TGTGCCAGCAGCTTAGTCCCTAGCGGGGGCACCGGGGAGCTGTTTTTT.

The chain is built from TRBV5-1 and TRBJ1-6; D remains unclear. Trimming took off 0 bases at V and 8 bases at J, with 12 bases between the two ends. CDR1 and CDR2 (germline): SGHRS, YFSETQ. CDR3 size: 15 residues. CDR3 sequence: CASSLGPNMDSPLHF. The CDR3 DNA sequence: TGCGCCAGCAGCTTGGGGCCCAATATGGATTCACCCCTCCACTTT. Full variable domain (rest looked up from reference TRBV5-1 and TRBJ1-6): KAGVTQTPRYLIKTRGQQVTLSCSPISGHRSVSWYQQTPGQGLQFLFEYFSETQRNKGNFPGRFSGRQFSNSRSEMNVSTLELGDSALYLCASSLGPNMDSPLHFGNGTRLTVT.

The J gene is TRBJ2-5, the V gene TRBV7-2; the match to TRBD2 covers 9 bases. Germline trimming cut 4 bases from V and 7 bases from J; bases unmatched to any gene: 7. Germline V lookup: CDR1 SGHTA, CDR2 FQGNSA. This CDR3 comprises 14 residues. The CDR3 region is CASSSPQTSGTQYF. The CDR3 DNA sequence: TGTGCCAGCAGCTCCCCCCAGACTAGCGGGACCCAGTACTTC.

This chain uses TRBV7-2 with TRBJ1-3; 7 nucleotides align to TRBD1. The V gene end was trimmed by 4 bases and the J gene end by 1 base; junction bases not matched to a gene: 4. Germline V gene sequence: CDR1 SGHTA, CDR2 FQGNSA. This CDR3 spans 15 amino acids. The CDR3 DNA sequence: TGTGCCAGCAGCTCATCGACAGGGTCTGGAAACACCATATATTTT. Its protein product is CASSSSTGSGNTIYF.

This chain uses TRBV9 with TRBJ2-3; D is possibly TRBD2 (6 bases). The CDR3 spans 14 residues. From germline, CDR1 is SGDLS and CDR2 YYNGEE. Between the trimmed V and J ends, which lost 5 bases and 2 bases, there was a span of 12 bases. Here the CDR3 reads CASSRDWDTDTQYF. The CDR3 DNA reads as TGTGCCAGCAGTCGGGACTGGGACACAGATACGCAGTATTTT. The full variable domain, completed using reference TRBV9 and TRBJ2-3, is DSGVTQTPKHLITATGQRVTLRCSPRSGDLSVYWYQQSLDQGLQFLIQYYNGEERAKGNILERFSAQQFPDLHSELNLSSLELGDSALYFCASSRDWDTDTQYFGPGTRLTVL.

CDR3 in DNA: TGCGCCAGCAGCCTGGGGTACTCAACTAATGAAAAACTGTTTTTT. Translated, it gives CASSLGYSTNEKLFF. The chain has TRBV5-1 and TRBJ1-4; D remains unclear. The CDR3 sequence is 15 residues long. Germline assignment: CDR1 SGHRS and CDR2 YFSETQ. V shed 4 bases and J shed 0 bases, with 10 bases lying between them.

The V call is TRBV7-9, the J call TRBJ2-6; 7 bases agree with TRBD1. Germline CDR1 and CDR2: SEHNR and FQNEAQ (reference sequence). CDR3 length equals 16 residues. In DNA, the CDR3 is TGTGCTGGTCTCGACAGGGTTGTCTCTGGGGCCAACGTCCTGACTTTC. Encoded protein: CAGLDRVVSGANVLTF.

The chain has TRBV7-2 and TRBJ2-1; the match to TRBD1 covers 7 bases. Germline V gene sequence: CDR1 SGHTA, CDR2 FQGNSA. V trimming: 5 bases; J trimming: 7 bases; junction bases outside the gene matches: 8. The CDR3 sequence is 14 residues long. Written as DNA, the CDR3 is TGTGCCAGCAGCACCACAGGGGAGCTGAATGAGCAGTTCTTC. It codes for CASSTTGELNEQFF.

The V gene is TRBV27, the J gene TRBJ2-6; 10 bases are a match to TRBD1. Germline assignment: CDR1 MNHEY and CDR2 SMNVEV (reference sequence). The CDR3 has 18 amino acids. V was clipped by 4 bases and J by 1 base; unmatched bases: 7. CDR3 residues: CASSSYRDRGSGANVLTF. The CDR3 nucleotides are TGTGCCAGCAGTTCCTACCGGGACAGGGGTTCTGGGGCCAACGTCCTGACTTTC.

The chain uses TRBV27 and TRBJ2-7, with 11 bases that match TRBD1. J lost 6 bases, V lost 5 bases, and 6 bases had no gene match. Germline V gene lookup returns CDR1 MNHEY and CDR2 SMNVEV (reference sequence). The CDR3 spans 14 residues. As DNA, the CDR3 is TGTGCCAGCAGTCCCGGGACAGGGGGTTCCGAGCAGTACTTC. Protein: CASSPGTGGSEQYF.

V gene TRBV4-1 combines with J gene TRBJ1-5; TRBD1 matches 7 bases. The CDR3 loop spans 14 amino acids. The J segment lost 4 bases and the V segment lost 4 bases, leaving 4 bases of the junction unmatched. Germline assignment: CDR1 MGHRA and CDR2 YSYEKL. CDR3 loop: CASSLDRSNQPQHF. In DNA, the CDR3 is TGCGCCAGCAGCCTGGACAGGAGTAATCAGCCCCAGCATTTT.

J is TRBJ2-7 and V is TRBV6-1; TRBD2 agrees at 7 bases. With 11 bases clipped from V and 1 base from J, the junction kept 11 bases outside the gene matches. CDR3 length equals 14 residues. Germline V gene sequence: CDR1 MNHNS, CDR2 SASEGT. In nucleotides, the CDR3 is TGTGCCTTGAAGAGAGGACTAGAATCCTACGAGCAGTACTTC. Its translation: CALKRGLESYEQYF.